The clone carrying this T cell receptor (beta chain) was recorded a few times. Antigen: not known. Prepared TCR beta cDNA libraries contained unique molecular identifiers. In TCRdb, the PCR reads were re-called with MiXCR into one record per CDR3 protein. The repertoire holds hundreds of thousands of distinct CDR3 sequences, with around 64% as singletons. This sample is drawn from a study of post-analysis software for immune sequencing data. This CDR3 contains 15 residues. Trimming removed 0 bases at V and 1 base at J, with 8 bases between. CDR1 and CDR2 (germline): MNHNS, SASEGT. Study-wide results and limits: There were about 5 TRBV segments more frequent in patients than controls, and TRBV5-6, TRBV5-1 and TRBV20-1 were among them.

The sample taken for sequencing was blood. The sequence was obtained from a girl under 10 years old with multiple sclerosis. The chain has TRBV6-1 and TRBJ2-3; D is uncertain. DNA of the CDR3: TGTGCCAGCAGTGAAGCGCGGTGGGGCACAGATACGCAGTATTTT. Translating it yields CASSEARWGTDTQYF.